This is a list of T cell receptor beta chains from one sample in a study of blood T cell repertoires in COVID-19. The protocol was immunoSEQ multiplex PCR, while the TCRdb copy is restricted to in-frame clones and leaves out a portion. The repertoire consists of 180,000 or so clones, with roughly 87% occurring once and the leading ten covering 1% to 1.5%. The specimen sequenced was PBMCs or T cells enriched from blood (not recorded which). The receptors derive from a human donor with acute COVID-19. The donor label of this sample is uncertain. The CDR3 runs from the conserved cysteine through the conserved F or W. The D gene is left open where the match is weak. For some rows the clone size is stated as once, few or many, or as a class when expanded; others skip it.

v_call: TRBV11-2
j_call: TRBJ2-3
clone_size: NA
d_call: NA
cdr3_nt: TGTGCCAGCAGCTTAAATCCAGGAACAGATACGCAGTATTTT
cdr3_aa: CASSLNPGTDTQYF

v_call: TRBV7-6
j_call: TRBJ1-6
clone_size: NA
d_call: NA
cdr3_nt: TGTGCCAGCAGCTTAGCCACCACGTCCTCTCGGAATTCACCCCTCCACTTT
cdr3_aa: CASSLATTSSRNSPLHF

v_call: TRBV3-1/TRBV3-2
j_call: TRBJ1-5
clone_size: once
d_call: NA
cdr3_nt: TGTGCCAGCAGCCAAGACCCGGGATCCCATCAGCCCCAGCATTTT
cdr3_aa: CASSQDPGSHQPQHF

v_call: TRBV3-1/TRBV3-2
j_call: TRBJ2-7
clone_size: NA
d_call: TRBD2
cdr3_nt: TGTGCCAGCAGCCATAGCGGGCAAACCTACGAGCAGTACTTC
cdr3_aa: CASSHSGQTYEQYF

v_call: TRBV3-1/TRBV3-2
j_call: TRBJ1-6
clone_size: NA
d_call: TRBD1
cdr3_nt: TGTGCCAGCCTCGGACAGGGAAATTCACCCCTCCACTTT
cdr3_aa: CASLGQGNSPLHF

v_call: TRBV5-4
j_call: TRBJ1-4
clone_size: NA
d_call: TRBD1
cdr3_nt: TGTGCCAGCAGCTTGGGGACAGGTGAAAAACTGTTTTTT
cdr3_aa: CASSLGTGEKLFF

v_call: TRBV7-3
j_call: TRBJ2-7
clone_size: NA
d_call: TRBD2
cdr3_nt: TGTGCCAGCAGCTCCGCGGGGGGTCGTGCCTACGAGCAGTACTTC
cdr3_aa: CASSSAGGRAYEQYF

v_call: TRBV5-4
j_call: TRBJ2-1
clone_size: NA
d_call: NA
cdr3_nt: TGTGCCAGCAGCTTGGTAGGGAGACTCTACAATGAGCAGTTCTTC
cdr3_aa: CASSLVGRLYNEQFF

v_call: TRBV27
j_call: TRBJ1-1
clone_size: NA
d_call: NA
cdr3_nt: TGTGCCAGCAGTTTAACAGGGAGTGCAACTGAAGCTTTCTTT
cdr3_aa: CASSLTGSATEAFF

v_call: TRBV27
j_call: TRBJ2-6
clone_size: once
d_call: NA
cdr3_nt: TGTGCCAGCAGTTTCAGGGGGGCTGGGGCCAACGTCCTGACTTTC
cdr3_aa: CASSFRGAGANVLTF

v_call: TRBV4-3
j_call: TRBJ2-1
clone_size: NA
d_call: TRBD2
cdr3_nt: TGCGCCAGCAGCCTACGGCTTAGCGGGGGGAGCTCCTACAATGAGCAGTTCTTC
cdr3_aa: CASSLRLSGGSSYNEQFF

v_call: TRBV7-9
j_call: TRBJ1-1
clone_size: NA
d_call: NA
cdr3_nt: TGTGCCAGCAGCTTCCCCGGGAGGGACACTGAAGCTTTCTTT
cdr3_aa: CASSFPGRDTEAFF

v_call: TRBV6-5
j_call: TRBJ1-6
clone_size: NA
d_call: TRBD1
cdr3_nt: TGTGCCAGCAGTTACGGGGGACAGGGCCCCAATTCACCCCTCCACTTT
cdr3_aa: CASSYGGQGPNSPLHF

v_call: TRBV7-9
j_call: TRBJ2-5
clone_size: NA
d_call: TRBD1
cdr3_nt: TGTGCCAGCAGCCCGACAGGGGGATATAGCCAAGAGACCCAGTACTTC
cdr3_aa: CASSPTGGYSQETQYF

v_call: TRBV10-2
j_call: TRBJ2-3
clone_size: NA
d_call: TRBD2
cdr3_nt: TGCGCCAGCATGAAGCGGGGGGCAAGTGATACGCAGTATTTT
cdr3_aa: CASMKRGASDTQYF

v_call: TRBV3-1/TRBV3-2
j_call: TRBJ2-5
clone_size: NA
d_call: TRBD1
cdr3_nt: TGTGCCAGCAGCCAAGCTGGGACAGGGTATTATGAGACCCAGTACTTC
cdr3_aa: CASSQAGTGYYETQYF

v_call: TRBV30
j_call: TRBJ2-7
clone_size: NA
d_call: TRBD1
cdr3_nt: TGTGCCTGGAGTCCGGACAGGCCCCACGAGCAGTACTTC
cdr3_aa: CAWSPDRPHEQYF

v_call: TRBV9
j_call: TRBJ1-4
clone_size: NA
d_call: NA
cdr3_nt: TGTGCCAGCAGCGTAGGGAGACAGTGGAATGAAAAACTGTTTTTT
cdr3_aa: CASSVGRQWNEKLFF

v_call: TRBV5-6
j_call: TRBJ1-1
clone_size: NA
d_call: NA
cdr3_nt: TGTGCCAGCAGCTTTGGAACAGGCGTCACGCCTGAAGCTTTCTTT
cdr3_aa: CASSFGTGVTPEAFF

v_call: TRBV10-3
j_call: TRBJ1-6
clone_size: once
d_call: TRBD1
cdr3_nt: TGTGCCACCGGGACAGCCAAAAATTCACCCCTCCACTTT
cdr3_aa: CATGTAKNSPLHF

v_call: TRBV30
j_call: TRBJ2-7
clone_size: NA
d_call: TRBD1
cdr3_nt: TGTGCCTGGAGTGTAGGTAGGGGGCCCGCCTACGAGCAGTACTTC
cdr3_aa: CAWSVGRGPAYEQYF

v_call: TRBV21-1
j_call: TRBJ1-1
clone_size: NA
d_call: NA
cdr3_nt: TGTGCCAGCAGCACATTTAGGGGCCCCGGGGGAGGGAACACTGAAGCTTTCTTT
cdr3_aa: CASSTFRGPGGGNTEAFF

v_call: TRBV15
j_call: TRBJ2-7
clone_size: NA
d_call: TRBD1
cdr3_nt: TGTGCCACCAGCAGGGACAACAGGGGGCAGTACTTC
cdr3_aa: CATSRDNRGQYF

v_call: TRBV19
j_call: TRBJ1-2
clone_size: NA
d_call: NA
cdr3_nt: TGTGCCAGTAGTATAGATACACAGTCCGGCGGCTACACCTTC
cdr3_aa: CASSIDTQSGGYTF

v_call: TRBV6-5
j_call: TRBJ1-1
clone_size: NA
d_call: NA
cdr3_nt: TGTGCCAGCAGTTCGGGGGGTGGTGCTGAAGCTTTCTTT
cdr3_aa: CASSSGGGAEAFF

v_call: TRBV2
j_call: TRBJ1-5
clone_size: NA
d_call: NA
cdr3_nt: TGTGCCAGCAGTGAGCCGCAGGGGAGCAATCAGCCCCAGCATTTT
cdr3_aa: CASSEPQGSNQPQHF